These T cell receptor beta chains were read from a single sample in a study of monozygotic twins with inflammatory bowel disease. TCRdb re-called the 5' RACE reads; every CDR3 protein appears as one record, without DNA. The listing contains 330,000 or so distinct CDR3 sequences. Sequencing was done on a sample of blood. These receptor sequences come from a human donor with ulcerative colitis or Crohn's disease, or a healthy co-twin of an affected twin (not recorded which). Each CDR3 is given with its conserved first and last residue. The order of the fields is V gene, J gene, CDR3 protein.

TRBV5-1,TRBJ2-1,CASSLFGPVEQFF
TRBV5-6,TRBJ1-1,CASSPKLDRGLGAFF
TRBV11-2,TRBJ2-7,CASSSPGGGSAEQYF
TRBV24-1,TRBJ2-1,CATRSGRAGYNEQFF
TRBV6-1,TRBJ2-4,CASRAGAAGQNIQYF
TRBV5-1,TRBJ2-1,CASSPLGLAGASGNYNEQFF
TRBV18,TRBJ2-7,CASSPLTGSSYEQYF
TRBV6-1,TRBJ2-2,CASRPGTSGASNTGELFF
TRBV29-1,TRBJ1-2,CSGGGTVYGYTF
TRBV30,TRBJ2-7,CAWSRTYEQYF
TRBV29-1,TRBJ1-2,CSVERGLLKGYTF
TRBV28,TRBJ2-7,CASSLLGGVFLHF
TRBV28,TRBJ2-7,CASSFFAPSGPSYEQYF
TRBV29-1,TRBJ1-2,CSVLTGVGGYTF
TRBV10-3,TRBJ2-2,CAISEGFWGNPGELFF
TRBV20-1,TRBJ1-4,CSASRASPPNEKLFF
TRBV7-2,TRBJ2-2,CASSRTSGVGGELFF
TRBV7-2,TRBJ2-7,CASSYGEGGYEQYF
TRBV27,TRBJ1-5,CASSVYRGGQPQHF
TRBV7-3,TRBJ2-1,CASSLLAGNNEQFF
TRBV2,TRBJ2-7,CATTGQGIGEQYF